This TCR beta chain was retrieved from a study of T cell changes during pregnancy in multiple sclerosis. The protocol was immunoSEQ multiplex PCR, while the TCRdb copy is restricted to in-frame clones and leaves out a portion. The profile shows around 17,000 clones, 95% to 96% of them singletons. This CDR3 has 15 residues. Germline V gene data show CDR1 as SGHRS and CDR2 as YFSETQ. The V gene lost 8 bases and the J gene lost 5 bases, with 20 bases spanning the gap. The receptor was derived from a female donor with multiple sclerosis, enrolled in a pregnancy study. The sample here was peripheral blood, taken in the third trimester of pregnancy. The chain carries TRBV5-1 and TRBJ2-1, with D maybe TRBD1 (6 bases). The DNA for the CDR3 is TGCGCCAGTAGAGAGCAGGGGTACACCCACAATGAGCAGTTCTTC. Amino acid sequence: CASREQGYTHNEQFF.